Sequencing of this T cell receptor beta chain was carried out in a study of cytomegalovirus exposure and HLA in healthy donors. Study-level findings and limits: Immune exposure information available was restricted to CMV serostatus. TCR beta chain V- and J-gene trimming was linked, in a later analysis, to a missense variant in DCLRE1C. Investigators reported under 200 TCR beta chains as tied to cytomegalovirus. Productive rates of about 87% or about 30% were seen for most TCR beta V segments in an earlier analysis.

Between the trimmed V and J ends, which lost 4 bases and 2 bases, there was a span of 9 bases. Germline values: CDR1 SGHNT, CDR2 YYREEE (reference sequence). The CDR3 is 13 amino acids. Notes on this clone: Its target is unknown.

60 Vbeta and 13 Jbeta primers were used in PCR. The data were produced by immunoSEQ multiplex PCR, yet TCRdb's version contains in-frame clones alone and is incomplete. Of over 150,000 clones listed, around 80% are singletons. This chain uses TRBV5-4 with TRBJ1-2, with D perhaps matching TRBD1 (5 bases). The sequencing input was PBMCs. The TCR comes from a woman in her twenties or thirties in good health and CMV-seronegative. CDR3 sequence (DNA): TGTGCCAGCAGCGGGGGGACCAACTATGGCTACACCTTC. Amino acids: CASSGGTNYGYTF.